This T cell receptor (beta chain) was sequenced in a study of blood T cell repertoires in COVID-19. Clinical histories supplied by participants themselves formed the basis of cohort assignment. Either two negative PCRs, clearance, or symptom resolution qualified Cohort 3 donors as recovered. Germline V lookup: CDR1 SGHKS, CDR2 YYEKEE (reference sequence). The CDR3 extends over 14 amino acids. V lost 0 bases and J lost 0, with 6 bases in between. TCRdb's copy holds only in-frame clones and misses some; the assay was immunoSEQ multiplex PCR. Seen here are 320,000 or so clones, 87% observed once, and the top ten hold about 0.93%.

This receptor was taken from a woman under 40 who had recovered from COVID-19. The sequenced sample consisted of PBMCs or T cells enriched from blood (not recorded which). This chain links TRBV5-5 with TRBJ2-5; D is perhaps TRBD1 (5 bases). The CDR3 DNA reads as TGTGCCAGCAGCTTGGAGGGGTACCAAGAGACCCAGTACTTC. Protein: CASSLEGYQETQYF.